This entry is about one TCR beta chain. The antigen is unknown. This sample is part of a study of graft-versus-host responses after intestinal transplantation. Study overall: For two to three years after anti-thymocyte globulin induction, all recipients took tacrolimus and steroids. General study findings and limits: Recipient marrow held GvH clones, some first seen in ileum or blood. The study associated peak circulating GvH clone levels with early post-transplant HvG declines. Allografts carried high graft-versus-host to host-versus-graft clonal ratios in patients having graft-donor T cell macrochimerism.

Data came from immunoSEQ multiplex PCR; TCRdb stores just in-frame clones and leaves some out. This table holds about 59,000 clones, almost 95% found once. Germline CDR1 reads SGHAT; CDR2 reads FQNNGV. This CDR3 is built from 18 residues. The J segment lost 4 bases and the V segment lost 5 bases, leaving 18 bases of the junction unmatched. The specimen was unstimulated CD4+ T cells sorted from spleen or lymph node cells, collected before transplant. The chain employs TRBV11-2 and TRBJ2-7, with TRBD1 identical over 9 bases. This TCR was recovered from a human donor who was the organ donor for an intestinal transplant. CDR3: CASSPFTLQGAGVYEQYF. The CDR3 nucleotides read TGTGCCAGCAGCCCCTTCACTCTACAGGGGGCGGGTGTATACGAGCAGTACTTC.